A single T cell receptor (beta chain) is shown here with its context. The antigen remains unidentified. These data come from a study of OX40 agonist ivuxolimab in advanced cancers. Study-level points and caveats: Expanded peripheral T cells had an undetermined antigen specificity.

Assay: immunoSEQ multiplex PCR; the TCRdb copy retains only in-frame clones and omits some. The sample shows tens of thousands of clones, approximately 90% of them seen only once. CDR3 size: 17 residues. Trimming shortened V by 0 bases and J by 5 bases, and 17 bases separated the two germline ends. CDR1 and CDR2 (germline): LGHNA, YSLEER. The source of this sequence is an adult with an advanced solid tumor such as melanoma, head and neck, liver or kidney cancer. The specimen was CD4+ or CD8+ T cells sorted from blood, collected in a trial of the OX40 agonist ivuxolimab. The chain recombines TRBV4-3 with TRBJ2-1, with a tentative D call TRBD2 (5 bases). The chain's CDR3 is CASSQDYGMLWNNEQFF. For the CDR3, the DNA is TGCGCCAGCAGCCAAGATTACGGGATGCTATGGAACAATGAGCAGTTCTTC.